This T cell receptor (beta chain) stems from a study of human T cells and chemical hapten exposure. Study-level information: Largely, small differences in pooled library volume made per-sample TCR yields vary.

Points from the study as a whole: With DPC sensitization, TCRs exceeding 1 in 1000 frequency showed no change.

Total RNA was isolated from unfractionated whole blood. Germline loops: CDR1 KGHSH, CDR2 LQKENI. This CDR3 contains 16 residues. The junction had 5 bases not matched to a gene; V was cut back by 2 bases and J by 1 base. Within the library, unique molecular identifiers were attached to each individual cDNA molecule. Each CDR3 protein gets one entry after TCRdb re-called the 5' RACE reads with MiXCR. This table holds more than 75,000 distinct CDR3 sequences, more than 15% found once. Remarks on this clonotype: What it recognizes is unknown. A read error is possible here, since a much larger clone lies one base away.

J is TRBJ2-3 and V is TRBV18; the match to TRBD2 covers 8 bases. The TCR originated in a female donor in good health. Here the CDR3 DNA reads TGTGCCAGCTCACCATGGGCGGGAGGTGGCACAGATACGCAGTATTTT. This translates into CASSPWAGGGTDTQYF. The complete variable domain, with remaining parts taken from reference TRBV18 and TRBJ2-3, reads NAGVMQNPRHLVRRRGQEARLRCSPMKGHSHVYWYRQLPEEGLKFMVYLQKENIIDESGMPKERFSAEFPKEGPSILRIQQVVRGDSAAYFCASSPWAGGGTDTQYFGPGTRLTVL.